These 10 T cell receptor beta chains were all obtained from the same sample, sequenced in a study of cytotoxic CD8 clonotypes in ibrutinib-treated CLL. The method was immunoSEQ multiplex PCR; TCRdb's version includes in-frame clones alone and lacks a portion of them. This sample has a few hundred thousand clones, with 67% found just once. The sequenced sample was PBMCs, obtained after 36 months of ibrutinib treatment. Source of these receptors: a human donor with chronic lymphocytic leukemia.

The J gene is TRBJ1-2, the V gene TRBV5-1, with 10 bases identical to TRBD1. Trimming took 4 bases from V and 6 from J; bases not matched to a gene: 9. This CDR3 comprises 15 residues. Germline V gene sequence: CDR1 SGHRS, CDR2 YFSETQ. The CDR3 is CASSRGQGVYDGYTF. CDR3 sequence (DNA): TGCGCCAGCAGCCGCGGACAGGGGGTTTATGATGGCTACACCTTC.

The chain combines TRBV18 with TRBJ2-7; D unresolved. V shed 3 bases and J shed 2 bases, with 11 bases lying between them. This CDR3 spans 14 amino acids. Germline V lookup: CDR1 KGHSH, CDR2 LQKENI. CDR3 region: CASSPRGRAYEQYF. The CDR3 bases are TGTGCCAGCTCACCCCGCGGCCGAGCCTACGAGCAGTACTTC.

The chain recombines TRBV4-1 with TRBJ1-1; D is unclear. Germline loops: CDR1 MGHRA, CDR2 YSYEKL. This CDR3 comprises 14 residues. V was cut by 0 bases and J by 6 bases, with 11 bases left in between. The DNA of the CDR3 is TGCGCCAGCAGCCAAGAGGCAGCCGCACCTGAAGCTTTCTTT. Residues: CASSQEAAAPEAFF.

This CDR3 reads CASSVRYGLAGNEQFF. The CDR3 DNA reads as TGTGCCAGCAGCGTACGCTACGGACTAGCTGGGAATGAGCAGTTCTTC. V and J are TRBV9 and TRBJ2-1; 8 bases map to TRBD2. The CDR3 contains 16 residues. V lost 1 base and J lost 7; bases outside the gene matches: 10. The germline gives CDR1 SGDLS, CDR2 YYNGEE.

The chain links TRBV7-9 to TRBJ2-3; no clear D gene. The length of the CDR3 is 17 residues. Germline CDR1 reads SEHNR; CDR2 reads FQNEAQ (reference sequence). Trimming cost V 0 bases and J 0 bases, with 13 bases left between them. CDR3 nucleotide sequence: TGTGCCAGCAGCTTAGCTCTCAGTTTTTCTAGCACAGATACGCAGTATTTT. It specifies CASSLALSFSSTDTQYF.

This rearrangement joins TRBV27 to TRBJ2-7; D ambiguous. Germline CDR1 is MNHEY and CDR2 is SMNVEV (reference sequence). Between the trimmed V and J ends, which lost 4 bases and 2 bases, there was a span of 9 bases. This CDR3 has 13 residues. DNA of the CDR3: TGTGCCAGCAGTTCGGCGGCGACCTACGAGCAGTACTTC. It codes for CASSSAATYEQYF.

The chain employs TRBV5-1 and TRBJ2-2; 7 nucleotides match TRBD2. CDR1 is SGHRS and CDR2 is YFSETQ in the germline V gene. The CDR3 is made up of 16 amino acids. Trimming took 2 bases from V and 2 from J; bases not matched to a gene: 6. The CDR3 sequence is CASSFGLGKNTGELFF. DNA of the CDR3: TGCGCCAGCAGCTTCGGACTAGGGAAAAACACCGGGGAGCTGTTTTTT. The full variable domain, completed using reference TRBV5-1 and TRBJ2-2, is KAGVTQTPRYLIKTRGQQVTLSCSPISGHRSVSWYQQTPGQGLQFLFEYFSETQRNKGNFPGRFSGRQFSNSRSEMNVSTLELGDSALYLCASSFGLGKNTGELFFGEGSRLTVL.

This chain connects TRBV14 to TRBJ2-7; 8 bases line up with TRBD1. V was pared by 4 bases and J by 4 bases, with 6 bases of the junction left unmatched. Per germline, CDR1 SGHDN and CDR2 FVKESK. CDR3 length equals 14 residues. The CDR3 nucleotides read TGTGCCAGCAGCCCCGACAGGGGCGGGTACGAGCAGTACTTC. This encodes CASSPDRGGYEQYF.

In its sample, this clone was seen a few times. The CDR3 here is CASSASYNEQFF. The CDR3 nucleotides are TGTGCCAGCAGCGCCAGCTACAATGAGCAGTTCTTC. The chain has TRBV13 and TRBJ2-1; D is unresolved. V shed 5 bases and J shed 3 bases, with 5 bases lying between them. This CDR3 has 12 amino acids. CDR1 and CDR2 from the germline V gene are PRHDT and FYEKMQ (reference sequence).

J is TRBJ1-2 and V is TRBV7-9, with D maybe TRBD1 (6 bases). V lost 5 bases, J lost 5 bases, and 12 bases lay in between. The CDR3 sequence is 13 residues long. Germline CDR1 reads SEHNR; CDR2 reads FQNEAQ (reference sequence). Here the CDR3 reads CASSDLGQYGYTF. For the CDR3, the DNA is TGTGCCAGCAGCGACCTCGGACAGTATGGCTACACCTTC.